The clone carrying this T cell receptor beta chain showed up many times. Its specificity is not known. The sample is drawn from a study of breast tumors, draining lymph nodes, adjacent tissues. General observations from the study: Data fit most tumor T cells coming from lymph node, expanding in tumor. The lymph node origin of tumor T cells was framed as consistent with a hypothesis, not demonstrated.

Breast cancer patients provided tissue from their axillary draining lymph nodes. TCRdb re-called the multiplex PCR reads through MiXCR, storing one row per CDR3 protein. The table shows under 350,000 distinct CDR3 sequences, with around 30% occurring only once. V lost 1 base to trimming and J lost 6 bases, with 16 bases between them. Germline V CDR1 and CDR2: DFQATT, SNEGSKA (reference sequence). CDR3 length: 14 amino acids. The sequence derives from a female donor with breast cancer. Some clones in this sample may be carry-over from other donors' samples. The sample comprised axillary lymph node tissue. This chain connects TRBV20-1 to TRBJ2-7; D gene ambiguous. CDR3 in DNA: TGCAGTGCTAGAGTTTGGACCCCCCCAAGCGAGCAGTACTTC. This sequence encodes CSARVWTPPSEQYF.